This T cell receptor beta chain was obtained from a study of blood T cell repertoires in COVID-19. Across the whole study: Nucleic acid was either cDNA or gDNA, and it came from T cells, B-cell-depleted T cells, or PBMCs.

Germline loops: CDR1 SGHTA, CDR2 FQGNSA. Between the trimmed V and J ends, which lost 7 bases and 1 base, there was a span of 12 bases. The CDR3 spans 14 residues. Authors' data handling: How many nucleated cells were present was estimated from reference gene primer amplification. Method: immunoSEQ multiplex PCR; TCRdb's copy keeps in-frame clones and lacks some. From that table come the V and J calls and clone size; the DNA was used to work out D and trimming. The sample carries some 30,000 clones, about 85% recorded once. The clonotype comes from a woman aged 60-75 years with active COVID-19. Sequences were obtained from peripheral blood. The chain uses TRBV7-2 and TRBJ2-3; weak D call: TRBD2 (5 bases). This CDR3 is CASTLDGGTDTQYF. CDR3 DNA sequence: TGTGCCAGCACCCTAGACGGGGGCACAGATACGCAGTATTTT.